The 25 T cell receptor beta chains below were found in one sample sequenced in a study of T cell responses to AZD1222 COVID-19 vaccine. Method: immunoSEQ multiplex PCR; TCRdb's copy keeps in-frame clones and lacks some. The profile shows 160,000 or so clones, roughly nine tenths of them singletons. Sequenced here: peripheral blood, sampled on day 0 of AZD1222 vaccination. These receptors all stem from an adult in good health.

The V and J genes are TRBV3-1 (or the pseudogene TRBV3-2) and TRBJ1-1, with TRBD1 as a possible D gene (5 bases). V dropped 0 bases and J dropped 0 bases, with 8 bases sitting between them. The CDR3 spans 15 residues. Germline CDR1 reads LGHDT; CDR2 reads YNNKEL (reference sequence). CDR3 residues: CASSQDPGMNTEAFF. The CDR3 DNA reads as TGTGCCAGCAGCCAAGACCCAGGGATGAACACTGAAGCTTTCTTT.

The chain uses TRBV5-6 and TRBJ2-1, with 8 positions matching TRBD2. The germline V gene encodes CDR1 SGHDT and CDR2 YYEEEE. This CDR3 comprises 16 residues. V was pared by 4 bases and J by 2 bases, with 8 bases of the junction left unmatched. This CDR3 reads CASSRGGTSPYNEQFF. In DNA form, the CDR3 reads TGTGCCAGCAGCCGGGGGGGGACTAGTCCCTACAATGAGCAGTTCTTC.

The rearrangement joins TRBV10-3 to TRBJ2-5; 11 bases fit TRBD1. The length of the CDR3 is 13 residues. Germline CDR1 is ENHRY and CDR2 is SYGVKD. The V and J ends lost 6 bases and 5 bases, in that order; junction bases with no gene match: 2. For the CDR3, the DNA is TGTGCCATCAGAGGACAGGGGGCGGAGACCCAGTACTTC. This gives the protein CAIRGQGAETQYF.

J is TRBJ2-7 and V is TRBV25-1, with a weak D call TRBD2 (5 bases). V was pared by 1 base and J by 3 bases, with 13 bases between. Germline CDR1 reads MGHDK; CDR2 reads SYGVNS. The CDR3 runs to 15 residues. DNA for the CDR3: TGTGCCAGCAGTGAATTGAGCGCCGACTACTACGAGCAGTACTTC. Its protein is CASSELSADYYEQYF.

Comments on this clone: A read error may produce the germline difference seen at one junction end. V and J are TRBV2 and TRBJ1-1; perhaps TRBD1 as D (5 bases). Looked up from germline, CDR1 is SNHLY and CDR2 is FYNNEI. The CDR3 spans 11 residues. Written as DNA, the CDR3 is TGTGCCAGCAGTGATCCAGGGAGCGACACTTTT. Translating it yields CASSDPGSDTF.

The chain recombines TRBV7-2 with TRBJ1-5; possibly TRBD1 for D (5 bases). Germline lookup yields CDR1 SGHTA and CDR2 FQGNSA. The CDR3 runs to 14 residues. V shed 0 bases and J shed 3 bases, with 6 bases lying between them. The CDR3 here is CASSLAGTNQPQHF. CDR3 in DNA: TGTGCCAGCAGCTTAGCGGGGACCAATCAGCCCCAGCATTTT.

The rearrangement links TRBV19 to TRBJ1-5, with a tentative D call TRBD1 (6 bases). The V end was cut by 5 bases, the J end by 4 bases, with 18 bases between. This CDR3 is built from 16 residues. CDR1 and CDR2 from the germline V gene are LNHDA and SQIVND (reference sequence). The CDR3 loop is CASSPTTGRANQPQHF. In DNA form, the CDR3 reads TGTGCCAGTAGTCCGACCACAGGGAGGGCTAATCAGCCCCAGCATTTT.

J is TRBJ1-5 and V is TRBV13; 10 bases align to TRBD1. CDR1 and CDR2 from the germline V gene are PRHDT and FYEKMQ (reference sequence). The CDR3 has 15 residues. V lost 5 bases and J lost 6; bases outside the gene matches: 7. The CDR3: CASSQGTGDVQPQHF. In DNA, the CDR3 is TGTGCCAGCAGCCAGGGGACAGGGGACGTTCAGCCCCAGCATTTT.

This chain joins TRBV6-5 and TRBJ1-2; the match to TRBD1 covers 10 bases. The germline V gene has CDR1 MNHEY and CDR2 SVGAGI. The CDR3 has 14 residues. V dropped 4 bases and J dropped 8; count of bases not matched to a gene: 7. The CDR3 is CASSSGDRGQGYTF. CDR3 DNA: TGTGCCAGCAGTTCAGGGGACAGGGGCCAAGGCTACACCTTC.

This clone was seen only once. V is TRBV6-1 and J is TRBJ1-1; D remains ambiguous. The CDR3 length is 13 residues. V shed 2 bases and J shed 5 bases, with 9 bases lying between them. Per germline, CDR1 MNHNS and CDR2 SASEGT. CDR3 residues: CASSERVGTEAFF. The CDR3 DNA follows: TGTGCCAGCAGTGAACGGGTTGGGACTGAAGCTTTCTTT.

The J gene is TRBJ1-2, the V gene TRBV7-8; possibly TRBD1 for D (6 bases). CDR1 and CDR2 (germline): SGHVS, FQNEAQ. This CDR3 has 14 residues. The V end was cut by 3 bases, the J end by 4 bases, with 12 bases between. The CDR3: CASSLDGQPYGYTF. Here the CDR3 DNA reads TGTGCCAGCAGCTTGGATGGACAGCCCTATGGCTACACCTTC.

CDR3 region: CASSLSRGGSRTYNEQFF. For the CDR3, the DNA is TGTGCCAGCAGTTTAAGTAGGGGCGGGTCGCGCACCTACAATGAGCAGTTCTTC. V gene TRBV28 combines with J gene TRBJ2-1; tentatively, D is TRBD1 or TRBD2 (5 bases each). The CDR3 extends over 18 amino acids. Trimming cost V 2 bases and J 2 bases, with 19 bases left between them. Germline-derived CDR1 and CDR2 are MDHEN and SYDVKM. The variable domain in full, completed from reference TRBV28 and TRBJ2-1, reads DVKVTQSSRYLVKRTGEKVFLECVQDMDHENMFWYRQDPGLGLRLIYFSYDVKMKEKGDIPEGYSVSREKKERFSLILESASTNQTSMYLCASSLSRGGSRTYNEQFFGPGTRLTVL.

This chain joins TRBV6-1 and TRBJ2-7; possibly TRBD1 or TRBD2 for D (5 bases each). Trimming pared 1 base from V and 2 bases from J, leaving 15 bases between. The CDR3 contains 16 residues. Germline V CDR1 and CDR2: MNHNS, SASEGT. The CDR3 spells CASSEDSGTPTYEQYF. The CDR3 bases are TGTGCCAGCAGTGAAGACTCCGGGACCCCAACCTACGAGCAGTACTTC.

The chain is built from TRBV13 and TRBJ2-2, with TRBD1 identical over 8 bases. Germline V lookup: CDR1 PRHDT, CDR2 FYEKMQ (reference sequence). The CDR3 contains 15 residues. V lost 5 bases and J lost 1; bases outside the gene matches: 3. CDR3 nucleotide sequence: TGTGCCAGCAGCCCGGGACAGGAGAACACCGGGGAGCTGTTTTTT. This codes for CASSPGQENTGELFF.

This chain joins TRBV9 and TRBJ1-1; D is perhaps TRBD1 (5 bases). Germline lookup yields CDR1 SGDLS and CDR2 YYNGEE. The CDR3 contains 17 residues. V lost 3 bases and J lost 11, with 29 bases in between. The CDR3 loop is CASSGEVGVLGLGGAFF. The CDR3 bases are TGTGCCAGCAGCGGAGAGGTAGGGGTTTTGGGGCTCGGCGGGGCTTTCTTT.

The CDR3 spells CASSLDLQLGYTF. The CDR3 DNA follows: TGTGCCAGCAGCTTAGACCTACAGCTGGGCTACACCTTC. V is TRBV7-9 and J is TRBJ1-2; D is unresolved. The V gene lost 1 base and the J gene lost 8 bases, with 11 bases spanning the gap. The germline V gene has CDR1 SEHNR and CDR2 FQNEAQ (reference sequence). CDR3 length: 13 amino acids.

This clone came up a few times. The rearrangement links TRBV5-4 to TRBJ1-6, with D perhaps matching TRBD1 (6 bases). CDR1 is SGHNT, CDR2 YYREEE, per germline (reference sequence). Trimming cost V 7 bases and J 5 bases, with 19 bases left between them. The CDR3 runs 16 residues. In nucleotides, the CDR3 is TGTGCCAGCTCACCCCGACAGGACACGAATAATTCACCCCTCCACTTT. It is translated as CASSPRQDTNNSPLHF.

The V call is TRBV24-1, the J call TRBJ2-1; possibly TRBD2 for D (6 bases). Per the germline V gene, CDR1 is KGHDR and CDR2 is SFDVKD. The germline V and J ends were trimmed by 1 base and 6 bases, with 15 bases remaining between them. The CDR3 has 16 residues. CDR3 protein: CATSDFEGREVNEQFF. In DNA form, the CDR3 reads TGTGCCACCAGTGATTTTGAGGGCAGGGAGGTCAATGAGCAGTTCTTC.

This chain connects TRBV27 to TRBJ2-1; D is uncertain. Trimming left V 1 base short and J 7 bases short, with 17 bases between. The CDR3 totals 16 residues. Germline V CDR1 and CDR2: MNHEY, SMNVEV (reference sequence). CDR3 sequence: CASSLYLGMLTNEQFF. CDR3 coding DNA: TGTGCCAGCAGTTTATATTTAGGGATGCTTACAAATGAGCAGTTCTTC.

This chain connects TRBV24-1 to TRBJ2-1; the D is unclear. The length of the CDR3 is 13 residues. V dropped 2 bases and J dropped 5 bases, with 6 bases sitting between them. The germline gives CDR1 KGHDR, CDR2 SFDVKD. The CDR3 sequence is CATSDSLHNEQFF. CDR3 coding DNA: TGTGCCACCAGTGATTCACTACACAATGAGCAGTTCTTC.

This rearrangement joins TRBV27 to TRBJ1-4, with D perhaps matching TRBD1 (5 bases). CDR3 size: 15 residues. Germline V gives CDR1 MNHEY, CDR2 SMNVEV (reference sequence). Trimming pared 2 bases from V and 3 bases from J, leaving 10 bases between. CDR3 DNA: TGTGCCAGCAGTTTACTAGGGGCGTCTAATGAAAAACTGTTTTTT. Its translation: CASSLLGASNEKLFF.

The chain links TRBV6-5 to TRBJ1-2; unclear D gene. The CDR3 spans 13 residues. The germline V and J ends were trimmed by 8 bases and 8 bases, with 18 bases remaining between them. Germline lookup yields CDR1 MNHEY and CDR2 SVGAGI. CDR3 amino acids: CASGSGLGGGYTF. CDR3 sequence (DNA): TGTGCCAGCGGCTCGGGCTTAGGTGGGGGCTACACCTTC.

The J gene is TRBJ2-7, the V gene TRBV27; D may match TRBD1 or TRBD2 (6 bases each). The length of the CDR3 is 16 residues. Trimming removed 2 bases from V and 5 bases from J, with 19 bases in between. Germline-derived CDR1 and CDR2 are MNHEY and SMNVEV (reference sequence). The CDR3 region has the DNA TGTGCCAGCAGTTTAGCTGGGGGGCAGCTAATCAACGAGCAGTACTTC. Its translation is CASSLAGGQLINEQYF.

The chain recombines TRBV11-3 with TRBJ1-2; 8 bases line up with TRBD1. Germline lookup yields CDR1 SGHNT and CDR2 YENEEA. The junction had 8 bases not matched to a gene; V was cut back by 1 base and J by 7 bases. This CDR3 is 15 amino acids long. The CDR3 is CASSLGTGWIFGYTF. CDR3 bases: TGTGCCAGCAGCTTAGGGACAGGGTGGATATTTGGCTACACCTTC.

V gene TRBV7-3 combines with J gene TRBJ2-1; 15 bases match TRBD2. Per the germline V gene, CDR1 is SGHTA and CDR2 is FQGTGA. This CDR3 has 18 residues. V lost 3 bases, J lost 9 bases, and 12 bases stayed unmatched. The CDR3 spells CASSFYPRTSGRAGEQFF. CDR3 DNA sequence: TGTGCCAGCAGCTTCTACCCTCGGACTAGCGGGAGGGCCGGTGAGCAGTTCTTC.